The following is a TCR beta chain sequence with its context. Donors likely had unrecorded immune exposures despite being nominally healthy when sampled. The PCR contained 60 Vbeta and 13 Jbeta primers. Method: immunoSEQ multiplex PCR; TCRdb's copy keeps in-frame clones and lacks some. The table has 80,000 or so clones, 77% seen once. These data originate in a study of cytomegalovirus exposure and HLA in healthy donors. The V end was cut by 3 bases, the J end by 7 bases, with 18 bases between. The CDR3 totals 15 residues. CDR1 and CDR2 (germline): MGHDK, SYGVNS. The V call is TRBV25-1, the J call TRBJ1-2; no clear D gene. The specimen sequenced was PBMCs. This clonotype was obtained from a man in his fifties or sixties in good health and CMV-seropositive. CDR3 nucleotides: TGTGCCAGCAGTGAGCCAAACTCCAACGGGATTGGCTACACCTTC. It yields the protein CASSEPNSNGIGYTF.